Below, 21 T cell receptor beta chains from the same sample are listed, as sequenced in a study of blood T cell repertoires in COVID-19 (TCRdb year 2020). Library construction relied on the immunoSEQ multiplex PCR assay. Imported from immuneACCESS, the table was reduced by TCRdb to in-frame sequences with V and J called. These copies leave out some clones; in studies compared against another copy, an unresolved V gene accounts for under half, and the cause of the remainder is not known. The sample table lists 90,000 to 140,000 clones, roughly four fifths of them with a count of one. The top ten hold over 15% of the sample. Sequencing was carried out using peripheral blood. These receptors were collected from a woman of 80 years or more with acute or convalescent COVID-19.

This chain joins TRBV6-5 and TRBJ2-1, with 9 bases fitting TRBD2. Germline CDR1 and CDR2: MNHEY and SVGAGI. CDR3 length: 15 amino acids. V lost 8 bases, J lost 9 bases, and 14 bases stayed unmatched. As DNA, the CDR3 is TGTGCCAGCGGCAGACCGGGACTAGCTTCGGGTGAGCAGTTCTTC. Protein sequence: CASGRPGLASGEQFF.

The V call is TRBV5-1, the J call TRBJ1-1, with TRBD1 as a possible D gene (6 bases). The CDR3 runs to 13 residues. Trimming cost V 0 bases and J 6 bases, with 9 bases left between them. Looked up from germline, CDR1 is SGHRS and CDR2 is YFSETQ. CDR3 DNA: TGCGCCAGCAGCTTGGGGGGGCTCGCTGAAGCTTTCTTT. It codes for CASSLGGLAEAFF.

The chain uses TRBV2 and TRBJ1-2, with TRBD1 matching over 12 bases. Trimming took 6 bases from V and 3 from J; bases not matched to a gene: 8. Germline-derived CDR1 and CDR2 are SNHLY and FYNNEI. CDR3 length: 16 residues. The CDR3 sequence: CASRGTGGAGDYGYTF. The CDR3 bases are TGTGCCAGCAGGGGGACAGGGGGCGCCGGCGACTATGGCTACACCTTC.

V gene TRBV24-1 combines with J gene TRBJ2-3, with TRBD1 matching over 7 bases. The germline gives CDR1 KGHDR, CDR2 SFDVKD. Germline trimming cut 3 bases from V and 2 bases from J; bases unmatched to any gene: 13. The CDR3 consists of 18 residues. CDR3 in amino acids: CATSDRTAGTAFTDTQYF. Written as DNA, the CDR3 is TGTGCCACCAGTGATCGAACCGCAGGGACAGCGTTCACAGATACGCAGTATTTT.

The chain employs TRBV6-5 and TRBJ1-1, with D possibly TRBD1 on 6 matching bases. Trimming shortened V by 7 bases and J by 11 bases, and 20 bases separated the two germline ends. The germline V gene encodes CDR1 MNHEY and CDR2 SVGAGI. This CDR3 comprises 13 residues. DNA of the CDR3: TGTGCCAGCACCAACGGCGGGGGGCGAGCGGCTTTCTTT. Its translation is CASTNGGGRAAFF.

This rearrangement joins TRBV30 to TRBJ2-2; D uncertain. From germline, CDR1 is GTSNPN and CDR2 SVGIG (reference sequence). V was cut by 3 bases and J by 1 base, with 3 bases left in between. This CDR3 region has 12 residues. DNA for the CDR3: TGTGCCTGGAGCCTGAACACCGGGGAGCTGTTTTTT. Translated: CAWSLNTGELFF.

V gene TRBV7-9 combines with J gene TRBJ2-2; possible D gene TRBD1, 6 bases. Germline CDR1 reads SEHNR; CDR2 reads FQNEAQ (reference sequence). The CDR3 runs 16 residues. Trimming took 6 bases from V and 2 from J, leaving 16 bases between them. The CDR3 DNA reads TGTGCCAGCAGTTACCCACAGGGTGTAAACACCGGGGAGCTGTTTTTT. Translating gives CASSYPQGVNTGELFF.

V and J are TRBV7-8 and TRBJ1-5, with D possibly TRBD1 on 6 matching bases. The CDR3 contains 13 residues. In germline, CDR1 is SGHVS, CDR2 FQNEAQ. V was trimmed by 1 base and J by 10 bases, leaving 11 bases between them. Here the CDR3 DNA reads TGTGCCAGCAGCTTAGATGCAGGGGACCCCCAGCATTTT. It specifies CASSLDAGDPQHF.

The chain's CDR3 is CASSRDSRSYEQYF. Written as DNA, the CDR3 is TGTGCCAGCAGCCGGGACTCCCGCTCCTACGAGCAGTACTTC. This rearrangement joins TRBV6-5 to TRBJ2-7; maybe TRBD2 (6 bases). V lost 6 bases, J lost 0 bases, and 12 bases lay in between. The CDR3 covers 14 residues. Germline V gene sequence: CDR1 MNHEY, CDR2 SVGAGI.

V is TRBV7-2 and J is TRBJ1-2; 8 bases agree with TRBD1. Trimming removed 5 bases from V and 2 bases from J; junction bases left unmatched: 16. The CDR3 runs 18 residues. CDR1 is SGHTA, CDR2 FQGNSA, per germline. The chain's CDR3 is CASSLGTGASQTNYGYTF. CDR3 bases: TGTGCCAGCAGCCTCGGGACAGGAGCGTCACAAACAAACTATGGCTACACCTTC.

In nucleotides, the CDR3 is TGTGCCACCAGTGGGCAGGGAGGCGGTCAGCCCCAGCATTTT. Its translation is CATSGQGGGQPQHF. The chain has TRBV24-1 and TRBJ1-5; D perhaps matches TRBD1 (5 bases). The CDR3 consists of 14 residues. Germline V lookup: CDR1 KGHDR, CDR2 SFDVKD. V shed 5 bases and J shed 6 bases, with 13 bases lying between them.

This rearrangement joins TRBV10-1 to TRBJ1-5; D remains unclear. The ends were cut back, 5 bases at V and 3 bases at J, with 8 bases in the middle. The V gene's germline CDR1 is WNHNN and CDR2 SYGVQD (reference sequence). The CDR3 is 13 residues long. Here the CDR3 reads CASSSGYNQPQHF. The CDR3 DNA sequence: TGCGCCAGCAGTTCCGGGTACAATCAGCCCCAGCATTTT.

This clone was seen a few times. The V call is TRBV10-1, the J call TRBJ2-3; D is possibly TRBD2 (6 bases). With 4 bases removed from V and 0 bases from J, the gap between germline ends came to 8 bases. The CDR3 loop spans 14 amino acids. Germline lookup yields CDR1 WNHNN and CDR2 SYGVQD (reference sequence). The CDR3 here is CASSAGGSTDTQYF. The CDR3 DNA reads as TGCGCCAGCAGTGCCGGAGGGAGCACAGATACGCAGTATTTT.

This CDR3 reads CASRRTGGAYEQYV. In nucleotides, the CDR3 is TGTGCCAGCAGGCGGACAGGGGGTGCCTACGAGCAGTACGTC. The genes are TRBV6-5 and TRBJ2-7; 10 nucleotides agree with TRBD1. CDR3 length: 14 amino acids. From germline, CDR1 is MNHEY and CDR2 SVGAGI. J was trimmed by 2 bases and V by 6 bases; bases with no gene match: 4.

V is TRBV28 and J is TRBJ2-7, with unresolved D. Trimming took 4 bases from V and 0 from J, leaving 7 bases between them. Germline CDR1 MDHEN, CDR2 SYDVKM. The CDR3 sequence is 13 residues long. This chain's CDR3 is CASSSISSYEQYF. In DNA form, the CDR3 reads TGTGCCAGCAGTTCCATCAGCTCCTACGAGCAGTACTTC. Supplemented by reference TRBV28 and TRBJ2-7, the full variable domain reads DVKVTQSSRYLVKRTGEKVFLECVQDMDHENMFWYRQDPGLGLRLIYFSYDVKMKEKGDIPEGYSVSREKKERFSLILESASTNQTSMYLCASSSISSYEQYFGPGTRLTVT.

The chain carries TRBV5-1 and TRBJ1-2; TRBD1 is a possible D gene (6 bases). The CDR3 runs to 15 residues. Germline V lookup: CDR1 SGHRS, CDR2 YFSETQ. V lost 3 bases to trimming and J lost 5 bases, with 17 bases between them. The CDR3 DNA reads TGCGCCAGCAGCTCGTCTCGGACAGATAGATATGGCTACACCTTC. This translates into CASSSSRTDRYGYTF.

This clone was counted many times. The chain joins TRBV28 to TRBJ2-2; a weak D match, TRBD1 (6 bases). Trimming removed 4 bases at V and 7 bases at J, with 10 bases between. The CDR3 has 13 residues. Germline assignment: CDR1 MDHEN and CDR2 SYDVKM. CDR3 residues: CASSSRGNGELFF. The CDR3 nucleotides are TGTGCCAGCAGTTCCAGGGGAAACGGGGAGCTGTTTTTT.

The chain uses TRBV7-2 and TRBJ1-1; D might be TRBD1 (6 bases). The CDR3 totals 15 residues. Germline V gives CDR1 SGHTA, CDR2 FQGNSA. The V end lost 5 bases, the J end lost 1 base, and 14 bases lay between the germline ends. CDR3 bases: TGTGCCAGCAGCCCTCAGGGGTGGGGGAACACTGAAGCTTTCTTT. Encoded protein: CASSPQGWGNTEAFF.

The rearrangement links TRBV28 to TRBJ1-5; D is uncertain. This CDR3 is 12 amino acids long. V was shortened by 8 bases and J by 6 bases, with 11 bases between the two germline ends. The V gene's germline CDR1 is MDHEN and CDR2 SYDVKM. As DNA, the CDR3 is TGTGCCAGCGCTGGAAGGAGTCAGCCCCAGCATTTT. Translation gives CASAGRSQPQHF.

The chain uses TRBV19 and TRBJ1-2; a possible D gene is TRBD1 (5 bases). Trimming cost V 7 bases and J 4 bases, with 10 bases left between them. Germline V gives CDR1 LNHDA, CDR2 SQIVND (reference sequence). The CDR3 totals 12 residues. The CDR3 DNA is TGTGCCAGTACCGATCAGGGCTATGGCTACACCTTC. This sequence encodes CASTDQGYGYTF.

V gene TRBV6-5 combines with J gene TRBJ1-2; 8 nucleotides align to TRBD1. With 5 bases clipped from V and 8 bases from J, the junction kept 13 bases outside the gene matches. CDR1 MNHEY and CDR2 SVGAGI come from the germline V gene. This CDR3 has 15 residues. The CDR3, as DNA: TGTGCCAGCAGTCCCCAGGGGGCTCTTGGTGAGGGCTACACCTTC. It translates to CASSPQGALGEGYTF.